The TCR beta chain under discussion was sequenced for a study of cytomegalovirus exposure and HLA in healthy donors. Study observations and caveats: Presence/absence analyses supposed approximately even sequencing depth among donors.

Germline loops: CDR1 SEHNR, CDR2 FQNEAQ (reference sequence). Trimming cost V 1 base and J 3 bases, with 12 bases left between them. The CDR3 length is 15 residues. PCR primers comprised 60 Vbeta and 13 Jbeta primers. Clones were sequenced by immunoSEQ multiplex PCR, and TCRdb holds only the in-frame ones, with some missing. The sample has under 200,000 clones; around two thirds are singletons. A remark on this clone: The antigen is not known.

The source material was PBMCs. The chain employs TRBV7-9 and TRBJ1-1; weak D call: TRBD1 (5 bases). This TCR came from a man in his forties in good health and CMV-seronegative. The CDR3 sequence is CASSLGRGLHTEAFF. DNA of the CDR3: TGTGCCAGCAGCTTAGGTAGGGGCTTGCACACTGAAGCTTTCTTT.